Presented here are 14 T cell receptor beta chains from one specimen sequenced in a study of beta chain features in type 1 diabetes. Expressed TCRB transcripts were sequenced, since all the RNA that had been isolated was reverse transcribed. The method was immunoSEQ multiplex PCR; TCRdb's version includes in-frame clones alone and lacks a portion of them. In the table there are roughly 170,000 clones, around 13% of which are singletons. Sequenced: central memory CD4+ T cells from blood. These receptors came from a young woman in good health.

This clone has a handful of counts. V usage is TRBV7-2 and J usage is TRBJ2-7; perhaps TRBD2 as D (7 bases). The V gene's germline CDR1 is SGHTA and CDR2 FQGNSA. V lost 0 bases to trimming and J lost 4 bases, with 13 bases between them. This CDR3 has 15 residues. The CDR3 is CASSLAGGGVYEQYF. The CDR3 region has the DNA TGTGCCAGCAGCTTAGCGGGGGGGGGCGTATACGAGCAGTACTTC.

The genes are TRBV6-6 and TRBJ2-1; D unclear. V was pared by 2 bases and J by 7 bases, with 9 bases between. Germline assignment: CDR1 MNHNY and CDR2 SVGAGI (reference sequence). This CDR3 is built from 13 residues. The DNA of the CDR3 is TGTGCCAGCAGTTACGCGCTGAGAAATGAGCAGTTCTTC. Translating it yields CASSYALRNEQFF.

The genes are TRBV28 and TRBJ2-1, with TRBD1 matching over 10 bases. Germline-derived CDR1 and CDR2 are MDHEN and SYDVKM. This CDR3 contains 15 residues. V shed 2 bases and J 8 bases; nucleotides not matched to a gene: 6. The CDR3, as DNA: TGTGCCAGCAGTTTACAGGACAGGGGGGGGTATGAGCAGTTCTTC. It encodes CASSLQDRGGYEQFF.

This clone has only a few counts. The chain recombines TRBV2 with TRBJ2-7; D gene unclear. V gave up 2 bases and J gave up 3 bases, with 11 bases separating them. Germline loops: CDR1 SNHLY, CDR2 FYNNEI. The CDR3 sequence is 14 residues long. CDR3 loop: CASSETSVNYEQYF. DNA of the CDR3: TGTGCCAGCAGTGAAACTTCGGTAAACTACGAGCAGTACTTC.

The chain combines TRBV29-1 with TRBJ2-7; tentative D call: TRBD2 (6 bases). CDR1 and CDR2 (germline): SQVTM, ANQGSEA. The CDR3 runs to 15 residues. The ends were cut back, 0 bases at V and 2 bases at J, with 14 bases in the middle. The CDR3 loop is CSVEERGGVTYEQYF. CDR3 sequence (DNA): TGCAGCGTTGAAGAGAGAGGAGGGGTTACCTACGAGCAGTACTTC.

V is TRBV4-1 and J is TRBJ2-3; maybe TRBD2 (5 bases). CDR1 is MGHRA, CDR2 YSYEKL, per germline. Trimming pared 4 bases from V and 3 bases from J, leaving 17 bases between. The CDR3 loop spans 16 amino acids. The CDR3 reads CASSPHVGVSTDTQYF. The CDR3 coding sequence is TGCGCCAGCAGCCCCCATGTGGGAGTGAGTACAGATACGCAGTATTTT.

The gene calls are TRBV9 and TRBJ2-6; the D is unclear. Germline V gene sequence: CDR1 SGDLS, CDR2 YYNGEE. The V gene lost 3 bases and the J gene lost 0 bases, with 13 bases spanning the gap. This CDR3 region has 17 residues. CDR3 DNA sequence: TGTGCCAGCAGCGCATGGGCAGATAGCTCTGGGGCCAACGTCCTGACTTTC. It yields the protein CASSAWADSSGANVLTF.

In its sample, this clone was seen a few times. Here the CDR3 reads CASSAIGVQTQYF. As DNA, the CDR3 is TGTGCCAGCAGCGCGATCGGGGTTCAGACCCAGTACTTC. The gene calls are TRBV5-6 and TRBJ2-5; D possibly corresponds to TRBD2 (5 bases). Trimming shortened V by 4 bases and J by 6 bases, and 13 bases separated the two germline ends. This CDR3 has 13 residues. CDR1 and CDR2 from the germline V gene are SGHDT and YYEEEE.

This clone was picked up a small number of times. The CDR3 sequence: CASSSGTAYGYTF. The CDR3 region has the DNA TGTGCCAGCAGCTCCGGGACAGCCTATGGCTACACCTTC. This chain joins TRBV7-6 and TRBJ1-2; 7 bases map to TRBD1. The trim removed 4 bases at V and 4 bases at J, leaving 3 bases unmatched. The CDR3 length is 13 residues. The germline CDR1 and CDR2 sequences are SGHVS and FNYEAQ.

The genes are TRBV27 and TRBJ1-5; no definite D call. In germline, CDR1 is MNHEY, CDR2 SMNVEV (reference sequence). The CDR3 consists of 14 residues. The V end was cut by 2 bases, the J end by 1 base, with 6 bases between. The CDR3 loop reads CASSLRESNQPQHF. The CDR3 DNA reads TGTGCCAGCAGTTTAAGGGAGAGCAATCAGCCCCAGCATTTT.

This chain uses TRBV5-8 with TRBJ2-1; no definite D call. The V gene's germline CDR1 is SGHTS and CDR2 YDEGEE. The ends were cut back, 2 bases at V and 6 bases at J, with 6 bases in the middle. The CDR3 sequence is 12 residues long. In DNA form, the CDR3 reads TGTGCCAGCAGCTTTCGTCTCAATGAGCAGTTCTTC. The encoded protein is CASSFRLNEQFF.

This clone was seen a few times. The V gene is TRBV7-8, the J gene TRBJ2-1; D perhaps matches TRBD2 (7 bases). The CDR3 runs to 16 residues. Germline V lookup: CDR1 SGHVS, CDR2 FQNEAQ. The V and J ends lost 1 base and 1 base respectively, with 11 bases between them. The CDR3 loop is CASSLEGGFSYNEQFF. The CDR3 nucleotides read TGTGCCAGCAGCTTAGAGGGGGGGTTTTCCTACAATGAGCAGTTCTTC.

The sample holds a few counts of this clone. Other nucleotide sequences in the sample specify the same CDR3. V usage is TRBV7-9 and J usage is TRBJ1-1; D gene unclear. The CDR3 consists of 14 residues. V was pared by 2 bases and J by 0 bases, with 7 bases between. The V gene's germline CDR1 is SEHNR and CDR2 FQNEAQ (reference sequence). CDR3 residues: CASSLSLMNTEAFF. The DNA for the CDR3 is TGTGCCAGCAGCTTAAGTCTAATGAACACTGAAGCTTTCTTT.

This clone has ten or more counts. This chain links TRBV28 with TRBJ2-1, with D unresolved. V lost 4 bases and J 5 bases, leaving 9 bases between the germline ends. This CDR3 has 13 amino acids. Germline CDR1 reads MDHEN; CDR2 reads SYDVKM. CDR3 DNA: TGTGCCAGCAGTTCCCGGAGCGACAATGAGCAGTTCTTC. It codes for CASSSRSDNEQFF. Complete variable domain (other parts from reference TRBV28 and TRBJ2-1): DVKVTQSSRYLVKRTGEKVFLECVQDMDHENMFWYRQDPGLGLRLIYFSYDVKMKEKGDIPEGYSVSREKKERFSLILESASTNQTSMYLCASSSRSDNEQFFGPGTRLTVL.